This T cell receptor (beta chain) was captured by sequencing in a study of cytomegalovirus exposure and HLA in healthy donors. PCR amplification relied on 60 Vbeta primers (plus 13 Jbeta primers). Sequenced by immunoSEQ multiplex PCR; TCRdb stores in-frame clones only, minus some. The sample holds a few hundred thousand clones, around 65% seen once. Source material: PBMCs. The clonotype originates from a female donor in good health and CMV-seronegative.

This chain's CDR3 is CASTDLVAGSEQYF. DNA of the CDR3: TGTGCCAGCACCGATTTGGTAGCGGGAAGCGAGCAGTACTTC. The V call is TRBV6-5, the J call TRBJ2-7; TRBD2 matches at 8 bases. The germline V gene has CDR1 MNHEY and CDR2 SVGAGI. V was clipped by 7 bases and J by 6 bases; unmatched bases: 11. The CDR3 sequence is 14 residues long.